These 24 T cell receptor beta chains were sequenced from one sample in a study of T-cell memory formation after mild COVID-19. A single record per CDR3 protein comes from TCRdb applying MiXCR to the 5' RACE reads. The top ten clones hold around 12% of a sample with hundreds of thousands of distinct CDR3 sequences, 18% of them seen once. The material sequenced was PBMCs or a T cell subset sorted from them (not recorded which). The receptors come from an adult woman who had mild COVID-19 (a few samples of this study predate the infection). Cell type and time point are not known.

This clonotype was observed a handful of times. The chain has TRBV6-1 and TRBJ2-3, with D possibly matching TRBD1 (8 bases). Germline V gene sequence: CDR1 MNHNS, CDR2 SASEGT. The CDR3 is 16 residues long. Trimming took 6 bases from V and 4 from J, leaving 20 bases between them. CDR3 coding DNA: TGTGCCAGCAGAATACTACAGGGGGGGGAGGCAGATACGCAGTATTTT. The encoded protein is CASRILQGGEADTQYF.

This clonotype has only a few counts. The J gene is TRBJ2-1, the V gene TRBV14; D is ambiguous. Trimming shortened V by 2 bases and J by 4 bases, and 12 bases separated the two germline ends. The CDR3 loop spans 15 amino acids. Germline lookup yields CDR1 SGHDN and CDR2 FVKESK. CDR3 protein: CASSQYGSRYNEQFF. The CDR3 coding sequence is TGTGCCAGCAGCCAATACGGGTCTCGTTACAATGAGCAGTTCTTC.

The gene calls are TRBV7-8 and TRBJ2-1, with D perhaps matching TRBD2 (5 bases). The V end lost 5 bases, the J end lost 5 bases, and 19 bases lay between the germline ends. CDR1 is SGHVS and CDR2 is FQNEAQ in the germline V gene. The CDR3 has 16 residues. CDR3 sequence: CASSHNPGNINNEQFF. The CDR3 DNA reads as TGTGCCAGCAGCCACAATCCCGGGAATATCAACAATGAGCAGTTCTTC.

This clonotype showed up just a few times. V is TRBV4-1 and J is TRBJ1-6; possibly TRBD1 for D (5 bases). Trimming removed 3 bases from V and 6 bases from J, with 12 bases in between. This CDR3 has 15 residues. The germline V gene encodes CDR1 MGHRA and CDR2 YSYEKL. The CDR3 sequence is CASSQFQGGNSPLHF. The CDR3 nucleotides read TGCGCCAGCAGCCAGTTTCAGGGCGGTAATTCACCCCTCCACTTT.

This clonotype was seen only a few times. The chain links TRBV7-3 to TRBJ2-5, with TRBD2 as a possible D gene (6 bases). Germline CDR1 is SGHTA and CDR2 is FQGTGA. The CDR3 loop spans 15 amino acids. The germline V and J ends were trimmed by 1 base and 5 bases, with 14 bases remaining between them. CDR3 residues: CASSLRGSGLETQYF. The CDR3, as DNA: TGTGCCAGCAGCTTAAGGGGAAGCGGGCTGGAGACCCAGTACTTC.

V usage is TRBV6-6 and J usage is TRBJ2-3, with D tentatively TRBD2 (6 bases). Germline V gene lookup returns CDR1 MNHNY and CDR2 SVGAGI (reference sequence). Trimming cost V 6 bases and J 5 bases, with 18 bases left between them. The CDR3 totals 15 residues. Here the CDR3 reads CASSRRGTTGDTQYF. In DNA form, the CDR3 reads TGTGCCAGCAGCCGTCGGGGGACCACAGGAGATACGCAGTATTTT.

The chain links TRBV29-1 to TRBJ2-5; D may be TRBD1 (5 bases). Germline CDR1 SQVTM, CDR2 ANQGSEA. V was pared by 3 bases and J by 13 bases, with 18 bases between. The CDR3 runs 12 residues. In DNA, the CDR3 is TGCAGCGTTGATTCCCTTAGTGGGGCCTTGTACTTC. Translating it yields CSVDSLSGALYF.

This clonotype was seen a handful of times. The chain couples TRBV20-1 to TRBJ2-5, with a tentative D call TRBD2 (5 bases). V was trimmed by 0 bases and J by 5 bases, leaving 13 bases between them. The CDR3 covers 14 residues. The germline CDR1 and CDR2 sequences are DFQATT and SNEGSKA (reference sequence). In nucleotides, the CDR3 is TGCAGTGCTAGAGATCGGGATAGTAGGGAGACCCAGTACTTC. It codes for CSARDRDSRETQYF.

The gene calls are TRBV7-9 and TRBJ1-3, with D unresolved. This CDR3 is built from 15 residues. CDR1 and CDR2 (germline): SEHNR, FQNEAQ (reference sequence). Deletions cut 1 base from V and 1 base from J, with 8 bases between. CDR3 region: CASSLVRKSGNTIYF. Written as DNA, the CDR3 is TGTGCCAGCAGCTTAGTTCGAAAATCTGGAAACACCATATATTTT.

This clonotype was detected only a few times. V gene TRBV9 combines with J gene TRBJ2-1; TRBD1 matches at 8 bases. The germline gives CDR1 SGDLS, CDR2 YYNGEE. The CDR3 is 15 residues long. With V trimmed by 0 bases and J by 6 bases, 5 bases remained unmatched. CDR3 bases: TGTGCCAGCAGCGTAGACCCGGACAGGGTCAATGAGCAGTTCTTC. Protein product: CASSVDPDRVNEQFF.

This clonotype has more than one count but fewer than ten. The gene calls are TRBV14 and TRBJ2-2; the match to TRBD2 covers 8 bases. Germline V lookup: CDR1 SGHDN, CDR2 FVKESK. V dropped 4 bases and J dropped 7; count of bases not matched to a gene: 2. The CDR3 is made up of 13 amino acids. The CDR3 nucleotides are TGTGCCAGCAGCCCGGGAGGGAACGGGGAGCTGTTTTTT. Amino acids: CASSPGGNGELFF. Full variable domain (missing parts from reference TRBV14 and TRBJ2-2): EAGVTQFPSHSVIEKGQTVTLRCDPISGHDNLYWYRRVMGKEIKFLLHFVKESKQDESGMPNNRFLAERTGGTYSTLKVQPAELEDSGVYFCASSPGGNGELFFGEGSRLTVL.

The gene calls are TRBV7-2 and TRBJ2-7; 7 bases map to TRBD2. The CDR3 totals 13 residues. Germline V lookup: CDR1 SGHTA, CDR2 FQGNSA. J was trimmed by 3 bases and V by 6 bases; bases with no gene match: 5. CDR3 residues: CASSYGLGYEQYF. CDR3 coding DNA: TGTGCCAGCAGTTACGGACTAGGCTACGAGCAGTACTTC.

The rearrangement joins TRBV7-2 to TRBJ2-6, with TRBD2 as a possible D gene (6 bases). The CDR3 totals 18 residues. CDR1 SGHTA and CDR2 FQGNSA come from the germline V gene. The V end was cut by 5 bases, the J end by 1 base, with 18 bases between. The CDR3 DNA is TGTGCCAGCAGCCCGGGGCCGGTGGGGGGTTCTGGGGCCAACGTCCTGACTTTC. Protein: CASSPGPVGGSGANVLTF.

The chain is built from TRBV3-1 and TRBJ2-7; D could derive from TRBD1 or TRBD2 (5 bases each). The CDR3 covers 13 residues. CDR1 is LGHDT, CDR2 YNNKEL, per germline (reference sequence). Trimming cost V 7 bases and J 6 bases, with 16 bases left between them. In DNA, the CDR3 is TGTGCCAGCACCCAGAGGGGAGCTACCGAGCAGTACTTC. This sequence encodes CASTQRGATEQYF.

The chain uses TRBV19 and TRBJ1-5; the D is unclear. The CDR3 totals 14 residues. Germline assignment: CDR1 LNHDA and CDR2 SQIVND (reference sequence). V shed 1 base and J shed 6 bases, with 10 bases lying between them. The CDR3 is CASSIADIAQPQHF. CDR3 in DNA: TGTGCCAGTAGTATAGCAGACATTGCTCAGCCCCAGCATTTT.

V usage is TRBV7-9 and J usage is TRBJ2-1; 13 bases are a match to TRBD2. Germline CDR1 reads SEHNR; CDR2 reads FQNEAQ (reference sequence). Losses at the gene ends were 5 bases for V and 7 bases for J; bases not matched to a gene: 5. The CDR3 sequence is 15 residues long. Here the CDR3 DNA reads TGTGCCAGCAGCCGGAGGACTAGCGGGAGTAATGAGCAGTTCTTC. Translated, it gives CASSRRTSGSNEQFF.

The V gene is TRBV19, the J gene TRBJ2-1; perhaps TRBD2 as D (6 bases). The CDR3 consists of 15 residues. V lost 1 base and J 4 bases, leaving 11 bases between the germline ends. Germline loops: CDR1 LNHDA, CDR2 SQIVND (reference sequence). For the CDR3, the DNA is TGTGCCAGTAGTATAGGGACGGGGGAGTACAATGAGCAGTTCTTC. Protein product: CASSIGTGEYNEQFF. Combining the CDR3 with reference TRBV19 and TRBJ2-1 gives the whole variable domain DGGITQSPKYLFRKEGQNVTLSCEQNLNHDAMYWYRQDPGQGLRLIYYSQIVNDFQKGDIAEGYSVSREKKESFPLTVTSAQKNPTAFYLCASSIGTGEYNEQFFGPGTRLTVL.

Many counts were recorded for this clonotype. This chain uses TRBV12-3 or TRBV12-4 with TRBJ1-1; the D gene is possibly TRBD1 (5 bases). Trimming stripped 8 bases from V and 2 bases from J, with 12 bases between. This CDR3 is built from 13 residues. CDR3 sequence reads: CASDSGSNTEAFF. CDR3 in DNA: TGTGCCAGCGACAGCGGGAGTAACACTGAAGCTTTCTTT.

This clonotype was seen only once. The rearrangement links TRBV20-1 to TRBJ1-1, with a weak D call TRBD1 (6 bases). CDR1 DFQATT and CDR2 SNEGSKA come from the germline V gene (reference sequence). The CDR3 extends over 15 amino acids. The V gene lost 0 bases and the J gene lost 1 base, with 12 bases spanning the gap. The CDR3 bases are TGCAGTGCTAGAGAGGGGGCTCGGGAGAACACTGAAGCTTTCTTT. Amino acid sequence: CSAREGARENTEAFF.

The chain has TRBV11-2 and TRBJ2-1; the D gene is possibly TRBD2 (6 bases). V lost 5 bases and J 3 bases, leaving 20 bases between the germline ends. Germline V lookup: CDR1 SGHAT, CDR2 FQNNGV. The CDR3 is 17 amino acids. The CDR3 loop reads CASSPRGRDGFYNEQFF. CDR3 nucleotides: TGTGCCAGCAGCCCAAGAGGGCGGGACGGCTTCTACAATGAGCAGTTCTTC.

The sample holds a few counts of this clonotype. The chain carries TRBV29-1 and TRBJ1-2; 10 bases agree with TRBD1. Germline CDR1 and CDR2: SQVTM and ANQGSEA. The CDR3 loop spans 13 amino acids. J gave up 8 bases and V 2 bases, and 5 bases lay outside the gene matches. CDR3 region: CSVERGQGKGYTF. The CDR3 bases are TGCAGCGTTGAACGGGGACAGGGGAAAGGCTACACCTTC.

This clonotype showed up just a few times. V gene TRBV7-8 combines with J gene TRBJ2-5; TRBD1 aligns across 8 bases. The J segment lost 0 bases and the V segment lost 4 bases, leaving 7 bases of the junction unmatched. Germline V gives CDR1 SGHVS, CDR2 FQNEAQ. The CDR3 loop spans 16 amino acids. The CDR3 nucleotides read TGTGCCAGCAGCTCCCGGACAGGGATCTACCAAGAGACCCAGTACTTC. It codes for CASSSRTGIYQETQYF.

This clonotype was detected only a few times. This rearrangement joins TRBV7-6 to TRBJ2-1; D uncertain. CDR3 length: 15 amino acids. CDR1 and CDR2 (germline): SGHVS, FNYEAQ. V lost 0 bases and J lost 3, with 9 bases in between. For the CDR3, the DNA is TGTGCCAGCAGCTTAGCGGAGACATACTACAATGAGCAGTTCTTC. This sequence encodes CASSLAETYYNEQFF.

The sample holds a few counts of this clonotype. The CDR3 DNA sequence: TGTGCCATCAGTGAGTCCCTCGGACAGGGCGGCTCCTACGAGCAGTACTTC. This gives the protein CAISESLGQGGSYEQYF. The J gene is TRBJ2-7, the V gene TRBV10-3, with 8 bases fitting TRBD1. The germline V gene has CDR1 ENHRY and CDR2 SYGVKD. There are 17 residues in the CDR3. V lost 0 bases and J lost 0; bases outside the gene matches: 7.